This TCR beta chain comes out of a study of blood T cell repertoires in COVID-19. About the study: Samples of COVID-19 (acute and convalescent) were obtained from the United States, Italy and Spain. From T cells, B-cell-depleted T cells, or PBMCs came the material, which was cDNA or gDNA.

This clone was counted a single time. In the source study's methods: Nucleated cell number was recorded as an estimate derived from reference gene primer amplification. Measured with immunoSEQ multiplex PCR; TCRdb has only the in-frame clones, and not every one. V and J calls plus clone size are reproduced from that table; the DNA served to infer D and trimming. The profile shows 100,000 to 150,000 clones, approximately 86% of them singletons. Germline CDR1 reads SGHTA; CDR2 reads FQGNSA. V lost 2 bases to trimming and J lost 4 bases, with 12 bases between them. CDR3 length: 15 amino acids. The chain is built from TRBV7-2 and TRBJ2-1; a possible D gene is TRBD2 (5 bases). The TCR originated in a human donor in a cohort sampled during active COVID-19. The sequenced material came from peripheral blood. CDR3 nucleotides: TGTGCCAGCAGCTTACCCGGGGTTAAATACAATGAGCAGTTCTTC. It translates to CASSLPGVKYNEQFF.